A single sample gave rise to the 24 T cell receptor beta chains below, sequenced in a study of cytomegalovirus exposure and HLA in healthy donors. PCR was performed using 60 Vbeta and 13 Jbeta primers. Using immunoSEQ multiplex PCR, the repertoire was profiled, and TCRdb retains in-frame clones only, with some absent. The table for this sample gives fewer than 45,000 clones. The sequencing sample was made of PBMCs. The receptors were gathered from a woman younger than 45 in good health and CMV-seronegative.

The chain recombines TRBV19 with TRBJ1-2; weak D call: TRBD1 (6 bases). The CDR3 contains 13 residues. Germline loops: CDR1 LNHDA, CDR2 SQIVND (reference sequence). V was trimmed by 3 bases and J by 6 bases, leaving 11 bases between them. Here the CDR3 DNA reads TGTGCCAGTAGTATTGGCAGGGGCCATGGCTACACCTTC. It specifies CASSIGRGHGYTF.

The chain couples TRBV18 to TRBJ2-1, with 9 bases lining up with TRBD2. Germline V gene lookup returns CDR1 KGHSH and CDR2 LQKENI. With V trimmed by 3 bases and J by 4 bases, 10 bases remained unmatched. The CDR3 extends over 17 amino acids. The CDR3 loop is CASSPKTGTSFYNEQFF. The CDR3 DNA follows: TGTGCCAGCTCACCTAAAACCGGGACTAGCTTTTACAATGAGCAGTTCTTC.

This sequence joins TRBV4-1 and TRBJ2-7; weak D call: TRBD2 (6 bases). From germline, CDR1 is MGHRA and CDR2 YSYEKL. V dropped 4 bases and J dropped 2 bases, with 15 bases sitting between them. CDR3 length: 15 residues. CDR3: CASSPIGGEAYEQYF. For the CDR3, the DNA is TGCGCCAGCAGCCCGATCGGGGGTGAGGCCTACGAGCAGTACTTC.

The chain employs TRBV4-3 and TRBJ2-3, with D possibly TRBD2 on 6 matching bases. The CDR3 contains 17 residues. V shed 0 bases and J shed 2 bases, with 15 bases lying between them. Germline assignment: CDR1 LGHNA and CDR2 YSLEER. The CDR3 is CASSQDVASEFTDTQYF. Here the CDR3 DNA reads TGCGCCAGCAGCCAAGATGTCGCTAGCGAGTTCACAGATACGCAGTATTTT.

The chain uses TRBV19 and TRBJ1-5; 7 nucleotides align to TRBD1. The CDR3 is 17 amino acids. CDR1 and CDR2 (germline): LNHDA, SQIVND (reference sequence). Trimming cost V 3 bases and J 2 bases; bases outside gene matches: 10. CDR3 residues: CASSIRQGVDGNQPQHF. The CDR3 DNA reads as TGTGCCAGTAGTATTCGACAGGGAGTCGACGGCAATCAGCCCCAGCATTTT.

This chain uses TRBV6-1 with TRBJ1-1; TRBD1 is a possible D gene (5 bases). Germline values: CDR1 MNHNS, CDR2 SASEGT. CDR3 length: 15 residues. The ends were cut back, 2 bases at V and 6 bases at J, with 16 bases in the middle. Here the CDR3 reads CASSEIGYGGAEAFF. The CDR3 DNA reads as TGTGCCAGCAGTGAAATAGGGTACGGGGGTGCTGAAGCTTTCTTT.

The rearrangement uses TRBV5-1 and TRBJ2-7; D call uncertain. Germline V gene lookup returns CDR1 SGHRS and CDR2 YFSETQ. V lost 0 bases and J lost 2, with 9 bases in between. The CDR3 totals 14 residues. The chain's CDR3 is CASSLVPTTYEQYF. CDR3 sequence (DNA): TGCGCCAGCAGCTTGGTTCCAACTACCTACGAGCAGTACTTC.

The chain carries TRBV15 and TRBJ2-7; D is undetermined. With 3 bases removed from V and 5 bases from J, the gap between germline ends came to 20 bases. The length of the CDR3 is 16 residues. Per the germline V gene, CDR1 is LNHNV and CDR2 is YYDKDF (reference sequence). The CDR3 protein is CATSRDWPGQVHEQYF. Here the CDR3 DNA reads TGTGCCACCAGCAGGGATTGGCCTGGGCAAGTACACGAGCAGTACTTC.

The rearrangement links TRBV27 to TRBJ2-1; 9 positions match TRBD2. Germline V lookup: CDR1 MNHEY, CDR2 SMNVEV (reference sequence). With 8 bases clipped from V and 6 bases from J, the junction kept 14 bases outside the gene matches. The CDR3 sequence is 16 residues long. Here the CDR3 reads CASAPGWGGRANEQFF. For the CDR3, the DNA is TGTGCCAGCGCGCCCGGATGGGGCGGGAGGGCCAATGAGCAGTTCTTC.

The rearrangement uses TRBV28 and TRBJ1-2; D remains unclear. V was pared by 2 bases and J by 8 bases, with 6 bases between. This CDR3 has 11 amino acids. The germline gives CDR1 MDHEN, CDR2 SYDVKM. The CDR3 loop reads CASSLEGGYTF. CDR3 nucleotides: TGTGCCAGCAGTTTAGAGGGAGGCTACACCTTC.

The chain recombines TRBV6-6 with TRBJ1-2; 8 positions match TRBD1. V was pared by 2 bases and J by 2 bases, with 7 bases of the junction left unmatched. The CDR3 is 16 amino acids. Looked up from germline, CDR1 is MNHNY and CDR2 is SVGAGI (reference sequence). The CDR3 DNA follows: TGTGCCAGCAGTTACCGTGACAGGGGACGAAACTATGGCTACACCTTC. This gives the protein CASSYRDRGRNYGYTF.

The chain has TRBV4-2 and TRBJ2-7, with TRBD1 matching 7 bases. Germline V gene lookup returns CDR1 LGHNA and CDR2 YNFKEQ. This CDR3 has 15 amino acids. V shed 1 base, J shed 2 bases, and the junction held 5 bases outside the gene matches. CDR3 sequence: CASSQAAGQAYEQYF. The CDR3 nucleotides are TGTGCCAGCAGCCAAGCTGCTGGACAGGCCTACGAGCAGTACTTC.

This CDR3 is CASSNLAGKYEQYF. The CDR3 region has the DNA TGCGCCAGCAGCAACCTAGCGGGAAAATACGAGCAGTACTTC. V is TRBV4-1 and J is TRBJ2-7; 9 positions match TRBD2. Trimming at V came to 5 bases and at J to 4 bases, leaving 6 bases not matched to a gene. Germline CDR1 reads MGHRA; CDR2 reads YSYEKL. This CDR3 region has 14 residues.

V gene TRBV6-5 combines with J gene TRBJ2-7, with D perhaps TRBD2 (6 bases). Per germline, CDR1 MNHEY and CDR2 SVGAGI. CDR3 length: 15 residues. V lost 6 bases, J lost 3 bases, and 18 bases lay in between. This chain's CDR3 is CASRSSGLQNYEQYF. Written as DNA, the CDR3 is TGTGCCAGCAGGAGCTCGGGACTCCAGAACTACGAGCAGTACTTC.

The chain has TRBV19 and TRBJ1-1; D is undetermined. From germline, CDR1 is LNHDA and CDR2 SQIVND (reference sequence). The CDR3 sequence is 15 residues long. V lost 3 bases and J lost 1, with 12 bases in between. CDR3 region: CASSIRRGTNTEAFF. The CDR3 DNA reads as TGTGCCAGTAGTATTCGCCGGGGTACGAACACTGAAGCTTTCTTT.

This rearrangement joins TRBV29-1 to TRBJ2-1; D may be TRBD2 (7 bases). The CDR3 spans 12 residues. Germline-derived CDR1 and CDR2 are SQVTM and ANQGSEA. With 7 bases removed from V and 9 bases from J, the gap between germline ends came to 16 bases. CDR3 amino acids: CSAERGAGEQFF. The DNA of the CDR3 is TGCAGCGCCGAACGGGGGGCGGGTGAGCAGTTCTTC.

The chain combines TRBV6-5 with TRBJ2-5; 10 nucleotides line up with TRBD1. Germline lookup yields CDR1 MNHEY and CDR2 SVGAGI. The V segment lost 0 bases and the J segment 4 bases; nucleotides outside the gene matches: 5. This CDR3 has 16 residues. CDR3 sequence: CASSYSKGTGVETQYF. CDR3 DNA sequence: TGTGCCAGCAGTTACTCGAAGGGGACAGGGGTAGAGACCCAGTACTTC.

The CDR3 region has the DNA TGTGCCAGCAGTGAGAGTAGCGGGTCCACAGATACGCAGTATTTT. It encodes CASSESSGSTDTQYF. The rearrangement joins TRBV6-4 to TRBJ2-3; 7 bases are shared with TRBD2. The trim removed 3 bases at V and 2 bases at J, leaving 5 bases unmatched. The CDR3 is 15 residues long. Germline CDR1 MRHNA, CDR2 SNTAGT.

The J gene is TRBJ2-7, the V gene TRBV4-2; 9 nucleotides agree with TRBD2. Germline V gene sequence: CDR1 LGHNA, CDR2 YNFKEQ. The V and J ends lost 0 bases and 6 bases, in that order; junction bases with no gene match: 6. CDR3 length: 15 residues. The CDR3 spells CASSQEHSGGTEQYF. CDR3 DNA: TGTGCCAGCAGCCAAGAGCATAGCGGGGGCACCGAGCAGTACTTC.

V usage is TRBV28 and J usage is TRBJ1-5; no firm D call. V shed 7 bases and J shed 0 bases, with 7 bases lying between them. The length of the CDR3 is 13 residues. From germline, CDR1 is MDHEN and CDR2 SYDVKM. The CDR3 nucleotides are TGTGCCAGCACAGCGGATAGCAATCAGCCCCAGCATTTT. Amino acids: CASTADSNQPQHF. Based on the CDR3 plus reference TRBV28 and TRBJ1-5, the full variable domain is DVKVTQSSRYLVKRTGEKVFLECVQDMDHENMFWYRQDPGLGLRLIYFSYDVKMKEKGDIPEGYSVSREKKERFSLILESASTNQTSMYLCASTADSNQPQHFGDGTRLSIL.

The CDR3 DNA sequence: TGTGCCAGCAGTTTCTCTCGGAGGGCAGGTAACACTGAAGCTTTCTTT. Translated: CASSFSRRAGNTEAFF. V gene TRBV27 combines with J gene TRBJ1-1; D not certain. Deletions cut 3 bases from V and 2 bases from J, with 16 bases between. Germline loops: CDR1 MNHEY, CDR2 SMNVEV (reference sequence). CDR3 length: 16 residues.

This rearrangement joins TRBV19 to TRBJ2-7; 8 nucleotides align to TRBD1. Germline V gene data show CDR1 as LNHDA and CDR2 as SQIVND (reference sequence). The CDR3 runs to 15 residues. The ends lost 5 bases at V and 2 bases at J; junction bases unmatched: 8. CDR3 sequence (DNA): TGTGCCAGTAGTGCCCGGGGGACAGGACCCTACGAGCAGTACTTC. This translates into CASSARGTGPYEQYF. Full variable domain (rest looked up from reference TRBV19 and TRBJ2-7): DGGITQSPKYLFRKEGQNVTLSCEQNLNHDAMYWYRQDPGQGLRLIYYSQIVNDFQKGDIAEGYSVSREKKESFPLTVTSAQKNPTAFYLCASSARGTGPYEQYFGPGTRLTVT.

The J gene is TRBJ2-1, the V gene TRBV28; D perhaps matches TRBD2 (6 bases). Trimming took 2 bases from V and 2 from J, leaving 13 bases between them. Germline values: CDR1 MDHEN, CDR2 SYDVKM. This CDR3 is 16 amino acids long. DNA of the CDR3: TGTGCCAGCAGTTTAGGAGGGTCAGGCCCCTACAATGAGCAGTTCTTC. This sequence encodes CASSLGGSGPYNEQFF.

The genes are TRBV4-1 and TRBJ1-2; a possible D gene is TRBD1 (5 bases). The length of the CDR3 is 16 residues. Germline assignment: CDR1 MGHRA and CDR2 YSYEKL. Trimming took off 4 bases at V and 5 bases at J, with 20 bases between the two ends. CDR3 bases: TGCGCCAGCAGCCTTATTGGGGGGGGAGTCTCGTATGGCTACACCTTC. Protein product: CASSLIGGGVSYGYTF.